This TCR beta chain was recovered during a study of T cells in localized non-small cell lung cancer. Clones were read by immunoSEQ multiplex PCR, and TCRdb kept only the in-frame ones, dropping some. The repertoire holds 7,000 to 8,000 clones, with roughly 94% as singletons. CDR1 is SGHAT, CDR2 FQNNGV, per germline. This CDR3 spans 14 amino acids. Trimming took 0 bases from V and 9 from J, leaving 12 bases between them. This TCR came from a male donor at least 60 years old with stage II lung adenocarcinoma. The chain carries TRBV11-2 and TRBJ2-1; D is undetermined. The specimen comprised peripheral blood mononuclear cells, sampled before any cancer treatment. The chain's CDR3 is CASSLDPRVVEQFF. CDR3 nucleotides: TGTGCCAGCAGCTTAGATCCAAGGGTGGTTGAGCAGTTCTTC.